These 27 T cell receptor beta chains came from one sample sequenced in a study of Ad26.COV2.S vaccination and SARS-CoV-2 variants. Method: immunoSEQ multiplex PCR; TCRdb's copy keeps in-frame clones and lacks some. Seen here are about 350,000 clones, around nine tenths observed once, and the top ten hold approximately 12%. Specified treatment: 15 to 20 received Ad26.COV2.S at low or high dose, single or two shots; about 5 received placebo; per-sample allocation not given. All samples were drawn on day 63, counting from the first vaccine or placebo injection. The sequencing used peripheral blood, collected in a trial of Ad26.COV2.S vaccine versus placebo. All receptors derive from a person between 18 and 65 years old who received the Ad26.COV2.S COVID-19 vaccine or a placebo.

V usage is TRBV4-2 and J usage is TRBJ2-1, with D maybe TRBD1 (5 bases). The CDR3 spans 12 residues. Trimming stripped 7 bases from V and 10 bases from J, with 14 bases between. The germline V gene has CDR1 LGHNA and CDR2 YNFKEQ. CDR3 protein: CASKPSSGEQFF. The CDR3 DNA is TGTGCCAGCAAACCAAGCTCAGGGGAGCAGTTCTTC.

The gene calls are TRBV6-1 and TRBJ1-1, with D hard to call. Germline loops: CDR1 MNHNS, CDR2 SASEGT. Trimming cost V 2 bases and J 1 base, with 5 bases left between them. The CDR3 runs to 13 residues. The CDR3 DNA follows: TGTGCCAGCAGTGAACAGGCGAACACTGAAGCTTTCTTT. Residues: CASSEQANTEAFF.

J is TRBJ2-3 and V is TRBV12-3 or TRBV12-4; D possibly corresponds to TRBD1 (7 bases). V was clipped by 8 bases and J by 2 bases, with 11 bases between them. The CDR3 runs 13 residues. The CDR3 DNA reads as TGTGCCAGCCGCGGGACAGCCACAGATACGCAGTATTTT. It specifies CASRGTATDTQYF.

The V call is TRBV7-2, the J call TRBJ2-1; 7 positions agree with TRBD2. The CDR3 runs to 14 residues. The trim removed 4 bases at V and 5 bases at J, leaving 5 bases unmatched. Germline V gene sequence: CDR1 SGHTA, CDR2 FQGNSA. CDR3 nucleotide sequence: TGTGCCAGCAGCTCCCGGGGACTAAACAATGAGCAGTTCTTC. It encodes CASSSRGLNNEQFF.

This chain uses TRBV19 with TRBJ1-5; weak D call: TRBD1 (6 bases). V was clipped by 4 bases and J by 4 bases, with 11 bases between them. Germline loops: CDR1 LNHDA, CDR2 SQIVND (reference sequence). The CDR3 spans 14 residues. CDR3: CASSSRGLNQPQHF. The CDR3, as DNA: TGTGCCAGTAGTAGCAGGGGTTTAAATCAGCCCCAGCATTTT.

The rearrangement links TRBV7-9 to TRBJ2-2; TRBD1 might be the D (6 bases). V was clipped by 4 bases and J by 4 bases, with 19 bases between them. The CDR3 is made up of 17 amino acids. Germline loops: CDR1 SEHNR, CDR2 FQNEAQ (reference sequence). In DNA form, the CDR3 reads TGTGCCAGCAGCTACTATCGGGGAAACAGGGTCACCGGGGAGCTGTTTTTT. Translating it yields CASSYYRGNRVTGELFF.

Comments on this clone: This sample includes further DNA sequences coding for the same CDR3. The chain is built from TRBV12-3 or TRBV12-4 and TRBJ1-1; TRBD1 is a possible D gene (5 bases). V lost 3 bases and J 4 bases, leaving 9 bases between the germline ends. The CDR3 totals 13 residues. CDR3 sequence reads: CASSLGVGTEAFF. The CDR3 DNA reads TGTGCCAGCAGTTTGGGGGTTGGCACTGAAGCTTTCTTT.

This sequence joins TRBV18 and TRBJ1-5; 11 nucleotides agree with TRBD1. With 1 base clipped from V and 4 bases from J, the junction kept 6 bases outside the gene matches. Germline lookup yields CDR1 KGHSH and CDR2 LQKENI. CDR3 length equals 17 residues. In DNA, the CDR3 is TGTGCCAGCTCACCACGGACAGGGACAGGGGGTAATCAGCCCCAGCATTTT. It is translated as CASSPRTGTGGNQPQHF.

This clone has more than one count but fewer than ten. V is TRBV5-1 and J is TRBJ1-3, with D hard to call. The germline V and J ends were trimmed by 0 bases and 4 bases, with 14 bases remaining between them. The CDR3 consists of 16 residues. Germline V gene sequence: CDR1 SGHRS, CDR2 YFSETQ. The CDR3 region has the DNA TGCGCCAGCAGCTTGGAAAGTCGGGCGGCAGGAAACACCATATATTTT. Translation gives CASSLESRAAGNTIYF.

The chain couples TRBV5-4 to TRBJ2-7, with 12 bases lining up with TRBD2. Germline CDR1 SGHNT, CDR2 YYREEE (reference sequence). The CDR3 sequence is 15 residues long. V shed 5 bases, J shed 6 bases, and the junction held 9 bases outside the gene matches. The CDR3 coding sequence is TGTGCCAGCAGATCGACTAGCGGGGGCCATACCGAGCAGTACTTC. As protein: CASRSTSGGHTEQYF.

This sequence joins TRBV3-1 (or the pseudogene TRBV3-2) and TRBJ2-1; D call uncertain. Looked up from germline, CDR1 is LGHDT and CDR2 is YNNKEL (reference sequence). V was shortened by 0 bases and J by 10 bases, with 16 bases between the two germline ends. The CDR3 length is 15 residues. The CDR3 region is CASSQDTLVQGEQFF. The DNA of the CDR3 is TGTGCCAGCAGCCAAGATACCCTAGTCCAAGGGGAGCAGTTCTTC.

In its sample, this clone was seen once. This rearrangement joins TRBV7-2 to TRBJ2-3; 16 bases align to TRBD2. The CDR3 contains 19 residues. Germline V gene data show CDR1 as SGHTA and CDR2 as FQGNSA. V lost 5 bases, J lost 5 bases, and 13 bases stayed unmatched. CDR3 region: CASSLSPGLAGGPRDTQYF. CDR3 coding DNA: TGTGCCAGCAGCCTATCTCCGGGACTAGCGGGGGGGCCGAGAGATACGCAGTATTTT.

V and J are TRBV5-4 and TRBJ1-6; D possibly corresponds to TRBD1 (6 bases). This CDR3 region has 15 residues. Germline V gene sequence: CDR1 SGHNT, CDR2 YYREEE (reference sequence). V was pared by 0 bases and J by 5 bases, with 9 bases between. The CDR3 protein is CASSLAGQNNSPLHF. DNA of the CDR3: TGTGCCAGCAGCTTGGCGGGACAAAATAATTCACCCCTCCACTTT.

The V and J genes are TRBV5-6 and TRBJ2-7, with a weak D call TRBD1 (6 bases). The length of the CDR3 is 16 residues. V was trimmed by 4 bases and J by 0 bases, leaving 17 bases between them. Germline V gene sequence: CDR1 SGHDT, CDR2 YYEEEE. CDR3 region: CASSPQGGYSSYEQYF. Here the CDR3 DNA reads TGTGCCAGCAGCCCCCAAGGGGGTTACTCCTCCTACGAGCAGTACTTC.

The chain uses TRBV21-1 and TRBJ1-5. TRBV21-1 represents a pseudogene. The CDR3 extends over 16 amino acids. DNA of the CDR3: TGTGCCAGCAGCAAAGTTAAGGTTGAAAGCAATCAGCCCCAGCATTTT. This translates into CASSKVKVESNQPQHF.

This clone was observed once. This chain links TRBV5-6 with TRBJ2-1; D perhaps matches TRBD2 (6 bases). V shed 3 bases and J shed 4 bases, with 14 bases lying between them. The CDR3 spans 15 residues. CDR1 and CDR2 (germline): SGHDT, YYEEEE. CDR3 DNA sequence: TGTGCCAGCAGCTATGGAGGGATCCTATACAATGAGCAGTTCTTC. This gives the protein CASSYGGILYNEQFF.

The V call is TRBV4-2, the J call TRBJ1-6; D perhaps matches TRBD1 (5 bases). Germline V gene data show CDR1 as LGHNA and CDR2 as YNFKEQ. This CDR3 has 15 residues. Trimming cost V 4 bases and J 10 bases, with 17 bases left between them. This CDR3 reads CASSRGGGSSSPLHF. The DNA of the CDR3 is TGTGCCAGCAGCCGGGGGGGAGGGTCAAGCTCACCCCTCCACTTT.

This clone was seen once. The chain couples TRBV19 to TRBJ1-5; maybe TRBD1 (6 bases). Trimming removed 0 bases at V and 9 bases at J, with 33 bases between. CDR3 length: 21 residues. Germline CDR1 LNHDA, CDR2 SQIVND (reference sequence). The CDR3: CASSIDWGTGHMRRSVRPQHF. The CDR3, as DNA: TGTGCCAGTAGTATAGATTGGGGCACGGGACATATGAGACGATCAGTCCGGCCCCAGCATTTT.

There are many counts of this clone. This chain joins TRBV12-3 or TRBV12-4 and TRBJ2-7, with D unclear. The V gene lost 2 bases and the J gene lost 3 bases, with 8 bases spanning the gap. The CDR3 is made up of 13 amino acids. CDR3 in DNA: TGTGCCAGCAGTTTAAGTCTGGGCTACGAGCAGTACTTC. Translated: CASSLSLGYEQYF.

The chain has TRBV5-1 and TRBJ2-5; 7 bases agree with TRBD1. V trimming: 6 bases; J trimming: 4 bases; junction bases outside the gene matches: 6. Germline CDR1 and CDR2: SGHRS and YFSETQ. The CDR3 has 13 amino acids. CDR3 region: CASNRGVGETQYF. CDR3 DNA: TGCGCCAGCAACAGGGGAGTGGGAGAGACCCAGTACTTC.

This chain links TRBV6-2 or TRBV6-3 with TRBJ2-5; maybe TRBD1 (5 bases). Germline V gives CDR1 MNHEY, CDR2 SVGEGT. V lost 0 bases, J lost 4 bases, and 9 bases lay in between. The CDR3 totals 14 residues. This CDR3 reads CASSYSKGLETQYF. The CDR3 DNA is TGTGCCAGCAGTTACTCGAAGGGGTTAGAGACCCAGTACTTC.

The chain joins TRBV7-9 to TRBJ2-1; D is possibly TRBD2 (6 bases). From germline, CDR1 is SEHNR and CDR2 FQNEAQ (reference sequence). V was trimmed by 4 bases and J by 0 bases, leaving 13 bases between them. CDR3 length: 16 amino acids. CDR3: CASSSRAGSSYNEQFF. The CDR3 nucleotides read TGTGCCAGCAGCTCCCGAGCCGGGAGCTCCTACAATGAGCAGTTCTTC.

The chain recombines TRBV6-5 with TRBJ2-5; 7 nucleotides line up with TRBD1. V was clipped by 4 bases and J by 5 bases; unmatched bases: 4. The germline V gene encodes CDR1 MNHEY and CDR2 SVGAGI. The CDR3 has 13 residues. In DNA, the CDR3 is TGTGCCAGCAGTTTAACAGGGGACGAGACCCAGTACTTC. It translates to CASSLTGDETQYF.

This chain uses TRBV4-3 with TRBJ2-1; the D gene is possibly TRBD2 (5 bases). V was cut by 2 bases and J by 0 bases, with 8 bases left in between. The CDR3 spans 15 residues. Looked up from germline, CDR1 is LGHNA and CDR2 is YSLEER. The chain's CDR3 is CASSQLGSSYNEQFF. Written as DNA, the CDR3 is TGCGCCAGCAGCCAACTGGGGAGCTCCTACAATGAGCAGTTCTTC.

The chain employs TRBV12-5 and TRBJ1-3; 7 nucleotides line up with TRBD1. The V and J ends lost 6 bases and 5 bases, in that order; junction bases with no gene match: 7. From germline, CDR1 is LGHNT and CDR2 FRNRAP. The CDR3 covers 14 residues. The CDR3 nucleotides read TGTGCTAGTGGATATGGGACAGAGAGAAACACCATATATTTT. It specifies CASGYGTERNTIYF. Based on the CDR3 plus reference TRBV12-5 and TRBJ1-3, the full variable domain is DARVTQTPRHKVTEMGQEVTMRCQPILGHNTVFWYRQTMMQGLELLAYFRNRAPLDDSGMPKDRFSAEMPDATLATLKIQPSEPRDSAVYFCASGYGTERNTIYFGEGSWLTVV.

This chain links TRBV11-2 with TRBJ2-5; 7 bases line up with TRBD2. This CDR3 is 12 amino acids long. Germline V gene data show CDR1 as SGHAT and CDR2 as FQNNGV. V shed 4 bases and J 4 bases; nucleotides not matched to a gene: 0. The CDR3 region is CASSWGGETQYF. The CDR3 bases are TGTGCCAGCAGCTGGGGGGGAGAGACCCAGTACTTC. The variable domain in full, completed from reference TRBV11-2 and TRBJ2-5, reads EAGVAQSPRYKIIEKRQSVAFWCNPISGHATLYWYQQILGQGPKLLIQFQNNGVVDDSQLPKDRFSAERLKGVDSTLKIQPAKLEDSAVYLCASSWGGETQYFGPGTRLLVL.

The CDR3 here is CASSQVGQPGGRKSSYEQYF. The CDR3 DNA reads TGTGCCAGCAGCCAAGTGGGGCAACCAGGGGGCAGGAAGAGCTCCTACGAGCAGTACTTC. The chain combines TRBV4-2 with TRBJ2-7, with 8 bases identical to TRBD1. Germline V gene sequence: CDR1 LGHNA, CDR2 YNFKEQ. V was clipped by 1 base and J by 0 bases; unmatched bases: 17. There are 20 residues in the CDR3.